This T cell receptor (beta chain) originates from a study of blood T cell repertoires in COVID-19. About the research overall: COVID-19 samples collected from the United States, Italy and Spain covered acute and convalescent phases. T cells, B-cell-depleted T cells, or PBMCs provided the cDNA or gDNA that served as material.

Per the original methods: Reference gene primer amplification gave estimated nucleated cell counts. Assay: immunoSEQ multiplex PCR; the TCRdb copy retains only in-frame clones and omits some. V and J calls and clone size follow that table, whereas D and trimming were derived from the DNA. The sample has about 230,000 clones; roughly 88% are singletons. CDR1 SGHNT and CDR2 YYREEE come from the germline V gene (reference sequence). CDR3 length equals 14 residues. V was clipped by 4 bases and J by 1 base; unmatched bases: 4. The sample comprised peripheral blood. V and J are TRBV5-4 and TRBJ1-1; the match to TRBD1 covers 7 bases. The TCR was taken from a man between 35 and 55 years old with acute or convalescent COVID-19. The CDR3 region is CASSGRTGNTEAFF. CDR3 in DNA: TGTGCCAGCAGCGGCCGGACAGGGAACACTGAAGCTTTCTTT. Using reference TRBV5-4 and TRBJ1-1 for the parts outside the CDR3, the full variable domain is ETGVTQSPTHLIKTRGQQVTLRCSSQSGHNTVSWYQQALGQGPQFIFQYYREEENGRGNFPPRFSGLQFPNYSSELNVNALELDDSALYLCASSGRTGNTEAFFGQGTRLTVV.